This is a list of T cell receptor beta chains from one sample in a study of T cells in Graves' hyperthyroidism and ophthalmopathy. TCRdb re-analysed the multiplex PCR reads in MiXCR, keeping a single row per CDR3 protein. This table has 250,000 to 400,000 distinct CDR3 sequences, approximately 14% appearing once. The material sequenced was blood. The receptors come from a woman in her thirties or forties with Graves' ophthalmopathy. CDR3s include the opening cysteine and the closing phenylalanine or tryptophan. Each record gives: J gene, V gene, CDR3 protein.

TRBJ2-1 | TRBV6-1 | CASSEVRNSVGEQFF
TRBJ2-2 | TRBV7-9 | CASSLQWKNTGELFF
TRBJ2-3 | TRBV11-3 | CASSFQPPDTQYF
TRBJ2-3 | TRBV11-3 | CASSLGGTTDTQYF
TRBJ2-7 | TRBV12-3/TRBV12-4 | CASSPGGAGSYEQYF
TRBJ2-1 | TRBV12-3/TRBV12-4 | CASSFLLAGAYGNEQFF
TRBJ1-2 | TRBV5-1 | CASSLDGTAWDYGYTF
TRBJ1-5 | TRBV20-1 | CSASLGAGSHQPQHF
TRBJ2-3 | TRBV7-2 | CASSLRGARTDTQYF
TRBJ2-5 | TRBV20-1 | CSAREWTGAETQYF
TRBJ2-7 | TRBV2 | CASSGTSLVNEQYF
TRBJ2-1 | TRBV19 | CASSTSASGRGGEQFF
TRBJ2-3 | TRBV11-1 | CASSYLAGLPDTQYF
TRBJ2-4 | TRBV6-2/TRBV6-3 | CASLELAKNIQYF
TRBJ2-6 | TRBV6-1 | CASSEGIGRSGANVLTF
TRBJ1-5 | TRBV20-1 | CSARSGEGENQPQHF
TRBJ2-7 | TRBV6-1 | CASNPAERTYEQYF
TRBJ2-3 | TRBV7-2 | CASSLGLAGISGTDTQYF
TRBJ2-1 | TRBV18 | CASSPVGLAFDEQFF
TRBJ2-5 | TRBV12-3/TRBV12-4 | CASSRPLQETQYF
TRBJ2-1 | TRBV7-9 | CASSHSVGSSHEQFF
TRBJ2-7 | TRBV20-1 | CSAIRQGPYEQYF
TRBJ2-1 | TRBV5-1 | CASSLRTGGDDEQFF
TRBJ1-5 | TRBV12-3/TRBV12-4 | CASSQQLGDRDRKEGGQPQHF
TRBJ2-7 | TRBV11-2 | CASSLVSAGRAYEQYF
TRBJ1-5 | TRBV12-3/TRBV12-4 | CASSLGGRSNQPQHF
TRBJ1-1 | TRBV4-1 | CASSHQQGRGATEAFF
TRBJ1-3 | TRBV28 | CASIHQSSGNTIYF